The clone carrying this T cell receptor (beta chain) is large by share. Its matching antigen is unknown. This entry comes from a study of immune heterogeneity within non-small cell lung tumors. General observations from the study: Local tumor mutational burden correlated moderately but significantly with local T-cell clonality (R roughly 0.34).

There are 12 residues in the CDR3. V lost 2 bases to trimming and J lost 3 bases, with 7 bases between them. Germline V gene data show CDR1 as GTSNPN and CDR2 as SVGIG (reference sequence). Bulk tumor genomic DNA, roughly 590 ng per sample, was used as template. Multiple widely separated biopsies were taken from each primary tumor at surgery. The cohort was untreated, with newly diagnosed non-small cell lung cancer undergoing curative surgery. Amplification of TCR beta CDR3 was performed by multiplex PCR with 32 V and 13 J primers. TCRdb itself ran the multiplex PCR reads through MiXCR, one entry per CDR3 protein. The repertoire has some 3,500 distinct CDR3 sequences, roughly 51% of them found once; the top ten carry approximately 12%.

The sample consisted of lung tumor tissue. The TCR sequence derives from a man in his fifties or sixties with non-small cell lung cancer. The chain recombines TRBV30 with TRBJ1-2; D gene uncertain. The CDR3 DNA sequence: TGTGCCTGGAGTAGGAACTACTATGGCTACACCTTC. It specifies CAWSRNYYGYTF. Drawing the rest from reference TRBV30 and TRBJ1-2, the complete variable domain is SQTIHQWPATLVQPVGSPLSLECTVEGTSNPNLYWYRQAAGRGLQLLFYSVGIGQISSEVPQNLSASRPQDRQFILSSKKLLLSDSGFYLCAWSRNYYGYTFGSGTRLTVV.